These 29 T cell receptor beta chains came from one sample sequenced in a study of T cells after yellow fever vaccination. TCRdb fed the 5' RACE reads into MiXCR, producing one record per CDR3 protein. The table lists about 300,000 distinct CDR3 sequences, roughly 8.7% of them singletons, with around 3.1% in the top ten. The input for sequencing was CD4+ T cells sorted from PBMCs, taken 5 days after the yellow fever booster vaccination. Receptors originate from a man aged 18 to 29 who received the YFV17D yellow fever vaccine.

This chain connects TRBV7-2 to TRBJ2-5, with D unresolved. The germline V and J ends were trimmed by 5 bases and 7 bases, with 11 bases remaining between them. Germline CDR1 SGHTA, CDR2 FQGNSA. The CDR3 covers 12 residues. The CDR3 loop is CASSPKLMTQYF. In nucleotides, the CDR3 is TGTGCCAGCAGCCCCAAATTGATGACCCAGTACTTC.

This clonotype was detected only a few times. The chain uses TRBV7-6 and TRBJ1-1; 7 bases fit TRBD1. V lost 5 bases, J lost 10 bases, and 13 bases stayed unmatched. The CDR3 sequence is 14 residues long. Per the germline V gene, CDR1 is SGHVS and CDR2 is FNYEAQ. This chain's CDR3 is CASSQSRDSLGAFF. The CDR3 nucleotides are TGTGCCAGCAGCCAGAGCCGGGACAGCCTGGGAGCTTTCTTT.

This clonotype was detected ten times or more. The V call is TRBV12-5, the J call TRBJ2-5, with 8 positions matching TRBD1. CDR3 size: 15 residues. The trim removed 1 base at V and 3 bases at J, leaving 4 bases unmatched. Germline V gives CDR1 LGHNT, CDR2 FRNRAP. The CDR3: CASGLATGGEETQYF. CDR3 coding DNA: TGTGCTAGTGGTTTGGCTACAGGGGGAGAAGAGACCCAGTACTTC.

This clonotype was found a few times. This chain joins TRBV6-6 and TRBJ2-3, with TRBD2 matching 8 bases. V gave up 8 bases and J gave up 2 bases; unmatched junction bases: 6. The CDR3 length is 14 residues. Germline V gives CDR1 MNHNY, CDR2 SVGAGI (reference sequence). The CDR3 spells CASGGGLYTDTQYF. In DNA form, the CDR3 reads TGTGCCAGCGGCGGGGGGCTTTACACAGATACGCAGTATTTT.

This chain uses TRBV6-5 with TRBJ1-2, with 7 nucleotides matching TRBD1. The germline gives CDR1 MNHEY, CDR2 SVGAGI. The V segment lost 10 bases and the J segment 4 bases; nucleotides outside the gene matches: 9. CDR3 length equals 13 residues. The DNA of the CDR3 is TGTGCCACCAAATCAACAGGGGTCTATGGCTACACCTTC. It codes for CATKSTGVYGYTF.

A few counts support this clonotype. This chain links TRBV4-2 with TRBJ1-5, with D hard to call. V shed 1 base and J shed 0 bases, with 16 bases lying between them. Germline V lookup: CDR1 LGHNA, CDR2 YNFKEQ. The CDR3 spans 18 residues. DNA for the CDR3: TGTGCCAGCAGCCAAGTTACAGCAACGCACTATAGCAATCAGCCCCAGCATTTT. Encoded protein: CASSQVTATHYSNQPQHF.

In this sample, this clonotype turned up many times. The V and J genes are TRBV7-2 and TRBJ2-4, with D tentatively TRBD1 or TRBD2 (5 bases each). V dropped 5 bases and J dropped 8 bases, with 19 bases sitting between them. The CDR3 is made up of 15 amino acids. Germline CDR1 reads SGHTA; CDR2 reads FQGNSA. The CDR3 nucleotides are TGTGCCAGCAGCCCCCTTACGGGACCCTCAGACATTCAGTACTTC. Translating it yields CASSPLTGPSDIQYF. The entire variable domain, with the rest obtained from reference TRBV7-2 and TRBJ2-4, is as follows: GAGVSQSPSNKVTEKGKDVELRCDPISGHTALYWYRQSLGQGLEFLIYFQGNSAPDKSGLPSDRFSAERTGGSVSTLTIQRTQQEDSAVYLCASSPLTGPSDIQYFGAGTRLSVL.

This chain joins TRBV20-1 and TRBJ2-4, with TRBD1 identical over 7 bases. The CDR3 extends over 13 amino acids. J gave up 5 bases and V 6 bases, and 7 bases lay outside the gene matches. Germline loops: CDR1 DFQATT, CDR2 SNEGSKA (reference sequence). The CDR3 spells CSAILTGQNIQYF. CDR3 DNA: TGCAGTGCCATACTGACAGGGCAAAACATTCAGTACTTC.

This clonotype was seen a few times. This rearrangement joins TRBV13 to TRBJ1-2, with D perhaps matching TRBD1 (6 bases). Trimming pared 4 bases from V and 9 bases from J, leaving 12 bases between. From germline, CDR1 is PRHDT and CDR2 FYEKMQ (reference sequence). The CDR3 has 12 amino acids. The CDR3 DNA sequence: TGTGCCAGCAGCTCCCGAGGGGGTAGCTACACCTTC. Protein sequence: CASSSRGGSYTF.

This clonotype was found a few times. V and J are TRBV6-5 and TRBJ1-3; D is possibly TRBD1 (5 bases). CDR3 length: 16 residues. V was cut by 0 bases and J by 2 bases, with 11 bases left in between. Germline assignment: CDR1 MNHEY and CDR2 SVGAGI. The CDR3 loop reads CASSYSTAGAGNTIYF. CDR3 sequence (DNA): TGTGCCAGCAGTTACTCGACGGCGGGGGCTGGAAACACCATATATTTT.

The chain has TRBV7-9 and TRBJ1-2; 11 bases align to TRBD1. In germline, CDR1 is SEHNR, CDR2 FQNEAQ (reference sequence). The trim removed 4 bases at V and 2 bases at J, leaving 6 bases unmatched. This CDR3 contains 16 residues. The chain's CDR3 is CASSYRDRGFNYGYTF. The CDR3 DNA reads TGTGCCAGCAGCTATCGGGACAGGGGGTTCAACTATGGCTACACCTTC.

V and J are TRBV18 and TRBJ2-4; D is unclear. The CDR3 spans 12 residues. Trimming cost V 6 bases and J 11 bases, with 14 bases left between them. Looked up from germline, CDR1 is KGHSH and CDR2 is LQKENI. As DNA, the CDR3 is TGTGCCAGCTCCACGGCCGGTACATTTCAGTACTTC. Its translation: CASSTAGTFQYF.

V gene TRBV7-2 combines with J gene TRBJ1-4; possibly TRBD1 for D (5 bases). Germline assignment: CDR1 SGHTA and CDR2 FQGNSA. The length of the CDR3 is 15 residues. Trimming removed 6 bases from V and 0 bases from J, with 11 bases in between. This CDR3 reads CASSIRVSTNEKLFF. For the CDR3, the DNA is TGTGCCAGCAGTATCAGGGTATCAACTAATGAAAAACTGTTTTTT.

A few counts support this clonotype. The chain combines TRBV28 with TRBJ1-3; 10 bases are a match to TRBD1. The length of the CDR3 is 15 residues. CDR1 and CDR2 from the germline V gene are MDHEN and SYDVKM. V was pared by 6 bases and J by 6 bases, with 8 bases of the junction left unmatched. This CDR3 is CASRTTGQGKNTIYF. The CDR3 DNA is TGTGCCAGCAGAACGACGGGACAGGGGAAAAACACCATATATTTT.

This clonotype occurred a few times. The CDR3 DNA reads TGTGCCAGCAGCAAAATCGACAGGGGATGCAAGCCCCAGCATTTT. It codes for CASSKIDRGCKPQHF. The gene calls are TRBV21-1 and TRBJ1-5; TRBD1, the table's D call, was not compared with the DNA. TRBV21-1 is a listed pseudogene. CDR3 size: 15 residues.

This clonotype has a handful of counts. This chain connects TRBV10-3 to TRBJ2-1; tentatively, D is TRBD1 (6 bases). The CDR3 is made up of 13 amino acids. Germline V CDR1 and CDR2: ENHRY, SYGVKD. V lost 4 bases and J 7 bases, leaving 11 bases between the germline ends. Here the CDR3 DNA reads TGTGCCATCAGTGTTGAAGGGGGAAATGAGCAGTTCTTC. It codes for CAISVEGGNEQFF.

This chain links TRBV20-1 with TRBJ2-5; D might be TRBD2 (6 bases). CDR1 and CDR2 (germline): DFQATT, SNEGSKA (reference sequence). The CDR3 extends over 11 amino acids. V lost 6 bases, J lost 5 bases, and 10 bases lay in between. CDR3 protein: CSAPRGETQYF. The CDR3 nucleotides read TGCAGTGCCCCACGGGGGGAGACCCAGTACTTC.

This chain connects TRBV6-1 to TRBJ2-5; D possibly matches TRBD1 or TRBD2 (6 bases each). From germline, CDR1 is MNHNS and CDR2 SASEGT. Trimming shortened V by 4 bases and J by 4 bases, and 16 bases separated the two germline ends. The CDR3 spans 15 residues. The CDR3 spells CASSVWGATGETQYF. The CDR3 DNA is TGTGCCAGCAGTGTGTGGGGGGCAACTGGAGAGACCCAGTACTTC.

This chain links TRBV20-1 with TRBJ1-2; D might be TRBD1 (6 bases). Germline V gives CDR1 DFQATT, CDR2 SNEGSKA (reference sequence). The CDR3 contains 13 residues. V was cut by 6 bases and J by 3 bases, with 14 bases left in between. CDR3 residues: CSAPLTGHYGYTF. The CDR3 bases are TGCAGTGCCCCGTTGACAGGCCACTATGGCTACACCTTC.

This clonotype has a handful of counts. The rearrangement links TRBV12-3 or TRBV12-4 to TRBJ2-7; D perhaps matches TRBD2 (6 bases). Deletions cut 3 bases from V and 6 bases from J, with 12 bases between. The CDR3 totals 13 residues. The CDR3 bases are TGTGCCAGCAGTTTCTTGCGGGGCTCCGAGCAGTACTTC. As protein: CASSFLRGSEQYF.

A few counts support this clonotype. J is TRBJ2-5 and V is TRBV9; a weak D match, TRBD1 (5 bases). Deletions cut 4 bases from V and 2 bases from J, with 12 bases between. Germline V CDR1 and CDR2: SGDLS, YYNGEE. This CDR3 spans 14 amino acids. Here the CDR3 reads CASSPRQSQETQYF. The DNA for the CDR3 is TGTGCCAGCAGCCCTCGACAGTCTCAAGAGACCCAGTACTTC.

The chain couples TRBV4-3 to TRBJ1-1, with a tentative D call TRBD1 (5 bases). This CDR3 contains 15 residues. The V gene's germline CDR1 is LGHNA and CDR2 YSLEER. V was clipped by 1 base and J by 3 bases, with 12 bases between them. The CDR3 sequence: CASSQVGGRDTEAFF. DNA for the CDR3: TGCGCCAGCAGCCAAGTGGGGGGGAGGGACACTGAAGCTTTCTTT.

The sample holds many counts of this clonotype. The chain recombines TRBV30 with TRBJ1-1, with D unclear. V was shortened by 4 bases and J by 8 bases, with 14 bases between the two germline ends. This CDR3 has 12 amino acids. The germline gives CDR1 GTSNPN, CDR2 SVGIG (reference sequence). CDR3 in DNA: TGTGCCTGGACCCTAGACGGCAGAGAAGCTTTCTTT. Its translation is CAWTLDGREAFF.

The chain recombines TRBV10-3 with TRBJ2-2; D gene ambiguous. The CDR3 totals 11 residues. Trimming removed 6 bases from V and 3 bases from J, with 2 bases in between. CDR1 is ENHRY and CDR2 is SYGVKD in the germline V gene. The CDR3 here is CAIRDTGELFF. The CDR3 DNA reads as TGTGCCATCAGAGACACCGGGGAGCTGTTTTTT.

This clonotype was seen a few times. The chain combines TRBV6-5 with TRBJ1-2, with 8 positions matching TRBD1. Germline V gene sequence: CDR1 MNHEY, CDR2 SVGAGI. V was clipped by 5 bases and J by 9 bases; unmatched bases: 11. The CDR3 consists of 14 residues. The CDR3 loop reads CASSRPGQGMRYTF. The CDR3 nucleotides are TGTGCCAGCAGTCGCCCTGGACAGGGTATGCGCTACACCTTC.

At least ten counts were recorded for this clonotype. CDR3 coding DNA: TGCGCCAGCAGCTTGCACAGGCAAGAGACCCAGTACTTC. Its translation is CASSLHRQETQYF. J is TRBJ2-5 and V is TRBV5-1; tentative D call: TRBD1 (5 bases). Trimming shortened V by 1 base and J by 2 bases, and 6 bases separated the two germline ends. The CDR3 consists of 13 residues. The germline V gene encodes CDR1 SGHRS and CDR2 YFSETQ.

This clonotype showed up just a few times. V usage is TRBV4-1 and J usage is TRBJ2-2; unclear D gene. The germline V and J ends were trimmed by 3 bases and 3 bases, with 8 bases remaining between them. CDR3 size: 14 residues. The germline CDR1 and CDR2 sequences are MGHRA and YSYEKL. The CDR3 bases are TGCGCCAGCAGCCATGATACCTACACCGGGGAGCTGTTTTTT. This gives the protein CASSHDTYTGELFF.

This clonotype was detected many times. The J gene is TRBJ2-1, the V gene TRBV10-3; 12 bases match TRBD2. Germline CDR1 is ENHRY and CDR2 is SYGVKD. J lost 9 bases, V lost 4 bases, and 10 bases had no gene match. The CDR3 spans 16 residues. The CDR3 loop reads CAISVLRTSGVGEQFF. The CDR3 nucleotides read TGTGCCATCAGTGTCTTGCGGACTAGCGGGGTAGGTGAGCAGTTCTTC.

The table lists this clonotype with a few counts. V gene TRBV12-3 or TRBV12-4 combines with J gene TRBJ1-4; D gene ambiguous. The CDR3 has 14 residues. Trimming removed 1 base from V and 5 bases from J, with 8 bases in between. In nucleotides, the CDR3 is TGTGCCAGCAGTTTAGTCTCGGGGAATGAAAAACTGTTTTTT. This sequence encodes CASSLVSGNEKLFF.